This entry concerns a single TCR beta chain. In the original analysis: Amplification of reference gene primers was used by the study to estimate nucleated cell counts. Libraries were prepared by immunoSEQ multiplex PCR; TCRdb keeps only in-frame clonotypes and omits some of them. For V, J and clone size, that table is used; D and trimming come from the DNA. The sample consists of just over 300,000 clones, approximately 89% of them appearing once. These data come from a study of blood T cell repertoires in COVID-19. The Seattle patients joined while their infection was active and were tracked longitudinally afterward. The CDR3 loop spans 11 amino acids. V was clipped by 3 bases and J by 8 bases, with 4 bases between them. Germline CDR1 reads SGHAT; CDR2 reads FQNNGV.

This TCR was sampled from a woman younger than 45 with COVID-19, enrolled during active disease. The specimen was peripheral blood. J is TRBJ2-2 and V is TRBV11-2; D unresolved. The DNA of the CDR3 is TGTGCCAGCAGCTTCAGGGGGGAGCTGTTTTTT. Translating gives CASSFRGELFF.